The next 17 T cell receptor beta chains were all read from a single sample in a study of read filtering for tumor transcriptome and immune sequencing. Molecular barcoded adaptors covering alpha/delta and beta/gamma chains were used on approximately 400 ng RNA. TCRdb called the reads again in MiXCR, with one record for every CDR3 protein. The table shows around 140,000 distinct CDR3 sequences, with over 10% occurring only once. The sequenced sample consisted of a population of CD138-negative cells sorted from bone marrow. These TCRs come from a donor at least 40 years old with multiple myeloma.

This clonotype has just a few counts. Since a much larger clone is just one base distant, this may be a read error. This chain links TRBV12-3 or TRBV12-4 with TRBJ1-1, with 9 bases lining up with TRBD1. The CDR3 has 15 amino acids. V lost 1 base to trimming and J lost 7 bases; unmatched junction nucleotides: 7. CDR3 sequence (DNA): TGTGCCAGCAGTTTAGGGGGACAGGGCGGGATTGAAGCTTTCTTT. Translation: CASSLGGQGGIEAFF.

This clonotype was picked up many times. The chain has TRBV4-3 and TRBJ2-1; 9 positions agree with TRBD2. The J segment lost 0 bases and the V segment lost 0 bases, leaving 6 bases of the junction unmatched. Germline V gives CDR1 LGHNA, CDR2 YSLEER. The CDR3 length is 18 residues. The CDR3 loop reads CASSQDWKLAGSYNEQFF. DNA of the CDR3: TGCGCCAGCAGCCAAGATTGGAAACTAGCGGGCTCCTACAATGAGCAGTTCTTC.

The table lists this clonotype with many counts. The V call is TRBV6-2 or TRBV6-3, the J call TRBJ2-1, with 10 positions matching TRBD2. This CDR3 is 12 amino acids long. CDR1 and CDR2 from the germline V gene are MNHEY and SVGEGT. V lost 5 bases, J lost 10 bases, and 2 bases stayed unmatched. CDR3 region: CASSQTSGEQFF. CDR3 DNA sequence: TGTGCCAGCAGTCAGACTAGCGGGGAGCAGTTCTTC.

This clonotype appeared many times. The J gene is TRBJ2-1, the V gene TRBV11-2, with D unclear. The germline V gene has CDR1 SGHAT and CDR2 FQNNGV. Trimming removed 5 bases at V and 3 bases at J, with 14 bases between. The CDR3 covers 15 residues. The CDR3 region has the DNA TGTGCCAGCAGCCCAAGGGCTCTTAGCTACAATGAGCAGTTCTTC. This sequence encodes CASSPRALSYNEQFF.

This clonotype was recorded a few times. V and J are TRBV7-3 and TRBJ2-2; 8 bases fit TRBD2. The CDR3 extends over 15 amino acids. Unmatched junction bases numbered 3, after V lost 4 bases and J lost 2 bases. The germline V gene encodes CDR1 SGHTA and CDR2 FQGTGA. CDR3 amino acids: CASSSGGPNTGELFF. The CDR3 coding sequence is TGTGCCAGCAGCTCGGGAGGGCCAAACACCGGGGAGCTGTTTTTT.

The sample holds many counts of this clonotype. The chain is built from TRBV6-2 or TRBV6-3 and TRBJ1-5, with a possible D match to TRBD1 (6 bases). V was trimmed by 8 bases and J by 6 bases, leaving 20 bases between them. CDR1 is MNHEY, CDR2 SVGEGT, per germline. The CDR3 covers 15 residues. The CDR3 spells CASYPGGSSGQPQHF. CDR3 coding DNA: TGTGCCAGCTACCCTGGGGGCAGCAGTGGTCAGCCCCAGCATTTT.

The table lists this clonotype with many counts. The chain joins TRBV20-1 to TRBJ2-1; 8 nucleotides agree with TRBD2. This CDR3 region has 14 residues. Per the germline V gene, CDR1 is DFQATT and CDR2 is SNEGSKA (reference sequence). With V trimmed by 6 bases and J by 5 bases, 9 bases remained unmatched. The CDR3 DNA is TGCAGTGCACCCCGGAGCGGGAGTAACAATGAGCAGTTCTTC. Protein product: CSAPRSGSNNEQFF.

With respect to this clonotype: This clone may be a read error of a much larger clone one base away. The chain employs TRBV2 and TRBJ1-4, with D possibly being TRBD1 (5 bases). This CDR3 has 10 residues. Germline CDR1 reads SNHLY; CDR2 reads FYNNEI. The chain's CDR3 is CASGGDTRYF. DNA for the CDR3: TGTGCCAGCGGAGGGGATACGCGGTATTTT. Supplemented by reference TRBV2 and TRBJ1-4, the full variable domain reads EPEVTQTPSHQVTQMGQEVILRCVPISNHLYFYWYRQILGQKVEFLVSFYNNEISEKSEIFDDQFSVERPDGSNFTLKIRSTKLEDSAMYFCASGGDTRYFGSGTQLSVL.

This clonotype showed up just a few times. The chain is built from TRBV27 and TRBJ2-1; D not certain. The V end was cut by 4 bases, the J end by 4 bases, with 14 bases between. CDR3 length: 15 residues. Germline CDR1 and CDR2: MNHEY and SMNVEV (reference sequence). As DNA, the CDR3 is TGTGCCAGCAGTTCCCCGGACCGTTTTTACAATGAGCAGTTCTTC. This encodes CASSSPDRFYNEQFF.

This clonotype was seen a few times. The chain employs TRBV13 and TRBJ2-4; TRBD1 or TRBD2 may be the D gene (6 bases each). The CDR3 is 16 residues long. Trimming stripped 5 bases from V and 0 bases from J, with 14 bases between. Germline V gene lookup returns CDR1 PRHDT and CDR2 FYEKMQ (reference sequence). CDR3 loop: CASSILGGLAKNIQYF. The CDR3 bases are TGTGCCAGCAGCATCCTAGGGGGACTAGCCAAAAACATTCAGTACTTC.

This clonotype appeared many times. The rearrangement joins TRBV11-2 to TRBJ2-3; TRBD2 is a possible D gene (7 bases). Deletions cut 1 base from V and 3 bases from J, with 14 bases between. CDR1 and CDR2 from the germline V gene are SGHAT and FQNNGV. This CDR3 has 16 residues. CDR3: CASSLVGAGQTDTQYF. The CDR3 DNA reads as TGTGCCAGCAGCTTAGTCGGAGCGGGACAAACAGATACGCAGTATTTT.

This clonotype has ten or more counts. The rearrangement links TRBV14 to TRBJ2-1; 8 bases match TRBD1. Germline V gene sequence: CDR1 SGHDN, CDR2 FVKESK. CDR3 size: 13 residues. J lost 6 bases, V lost 3 bases, and 1 base had no gene match. This CDR3 is CASSQDRVNEQFF. The DNA of the CDR3 is TGTGCCAGCAGCCAGGACAGGGTCAATGAGCAGTTCTTC. The variable domain in full, with the rest retrieved from reference TRBV14 and TRBJ2-1, is EAGVTQFPSHSVIEKGQTVTLRCDPISGHDNLYWYRRVMGKEIKFLLHFVKESKQDESGMPNNRFLAERTGGTYSTLKVQPAELEDSGVYFCASSQDRVNEQFFGPGTRLTVL.

In this sample, this clonotype turned up many times. The V gene is TRBV18, the J gene TRBJ2-4; the match to TRBD2 covers 7 bases. The ends lost 2 bases at V and 0 bases at J; junction bases unmatched: 13. In germline, CDR1 is KGHSH, CDR2 LQKENI. This CDR3 is 19 amino acids long. CDR3 region: CASSPALAAYGVAKNIQYF. The DNA for the CDR3 is TGTGCCAGCTCACCAGCGCTAGCGGCATATGGGGTAGCCAAAAACATTCAGTACTTC. Complete variable domain (other parts from reference TRBV18 and TRBJ2-4): NAGVMQNPRHLVRRRGQEARLRCSPMKGHSHVYWYRQLPEEGLKFMVYLQKENIIDESGMPKERFSAEFPKEGPSILRIQQVVRGDSAAYFCASSPALAAYGVAKNIQYFGAGTRLSVL.

Many counts were recorded for this clonotype. The J gene is TRBJ2-3, the V gene TRBV12-3 or TRBV12-4, with 7 bases aligning to TRBD2. Trimming removed 6 bases from V and 2 bases from J; junction bases left unmatched: 8. The length of the CDR3 is 15 residues. The CDR3: CASSYSSGATDTQYF. The CDR3 coding sequence is TGTGCCAGCAGCTATTCTAGCGGAGCCACAGATACGCAGTATTTT.

Concerning this clonotype itself: This may arise from a read error, as a much more abundant clone is one base away. The chain joins TRBV4-1 to TRBJ2-5, with D hard to call. The CDR3 extends over 15 amino acids. Germline values: CDR1 MGHRA, CDR2 YSYEKL. In DNA, the CDR3 is TGCGCCAGCAGCCAAGATGGGCGGAGACAAGAGACCCAGTGCTTC. Amino acids: CASSQDGRRQETQCF.

As concerns this clonotype: A much larger clone lies a single base off, so this may be a read error. A read error is likely, as this CDR3 ends without the conserved phenylalanine or tryptophan. The gene calls are TRBV12-3 or TRBV12-4 and TRBJ2-5; 8 nucleotides line up with TRBD2. This CDR3 has 14 amino acids. V gave up 3 bases and J gave up 8 bases; unmatched junction bases: 8. CDR3 in amino acids: CASSFTGGRSTQYI. The CDR3 coding sequence is TGTGCCAGCAGTTTTACTGGCGGGAGGTCTACCCAGTACATC.

A word on this clonotype: A much bigger clone sits one base away, suggesting this may be a read error. This chain uses TRBV12-3 or TRBV12-4 with TRBJ2-3; 9 nucleotides align to TRBD2. This CDR3 comprises 15 residues. The CDR3 DNA is TGTACCAGCAGTTTGCTAGCGGGGTACACAGATACGCAGTATTTT. Protein product: CTSSLLAGYTDTQYF.